The next 5 T cell receptor beta chains were all read from a single sample in a study of sequential checkpoint blockade in melanoma. Libraries were prepared by immunoSEQ multiplex PCR; TCRdb keeps only in-frame clonotypes and omits some of them. The table lists 5,000 to 7,500 clones, around half of them singletons. Treatment indicated: randomized to nivolumab then ipilimumab (arm A) or the reverse (arm B). Sequences were derived from CD8+ T cells sorted from blood (inferred from file names), sampled from a patient given nivolumab and ipilimumab in sequence. The receptors come from a human donor with melanoma.

The chain uses TRBV7-3 and TRBJ2-7, with 7 nucleotides matching TRBD1. Looked up from germline, CDR1 is SGHTA and CDR2 is FQGTGA. This CDR3 comprises 13 residues. J lost 4 bases, V lost 2 bases, and 2 bases had no gene match. The CDR3 loop is CASSLGDRYEQYF. The DNA of the CDR3 is TGTGCCAGCAGCTTAGGGGACAGATACGAGCAGTACTTC.

V and J are TRBV5-8 and TRBJ2-5, with 12 bases that match TRBD2. The junction had 9 bases not matched to a gene; V was cut back by 4 bases and J by 5 bases. CDR3 length equals 16 residues. Germline V lookup: CDR1 SGHTS, CDR2 YDEGEE. CDR3 amino acids: CASSLRLAGVLETQYF. The DNA of the CDR3 is TGTGCCAGCAGCCTACGACTAGCGGGAGTACTGGAGACCCAGTACTTC.

The gene calls are TRBV28 and TRBJ2-7; TRBD1 agrees at 8 bases. With 7 bases clipped from V and 2 bases from J, the junction kept 4 bases outside the gene matches. Germline V gene lookup returns CDR1 MDHEN and CDR2 SYDVKM. This CDR3 comprises 13 residues. CDR3 protein: CASKRTGTYEQYF. The CDR3 DNA follows: TGTGCCAGCAAGAGGACAGGGACCTACGAGCAGTACTTC.

The chain recombines TRBV6-6 with TRBJ1-5, with D uncertain. Germline CDR1 MNHNY, CDR2 SVGAGI (reference sequence). Trimming took off 0 bases at V and 3 bases at J, with 9 bases between the two ends. The CDR3 is 15 residues long. The CDR3 region has the DNA TGTGCCAGCAGTTACTCGTACAGTAACAATCAGCCCCAGCATTTT. Translating it yields CASSYSYSNNQPQHF.

This clone has more than one count but fewer than ten. The chain is built from TRBV14 and TRBJ1-2; 7 positions agree with TRBD1. The CDR3 is 14 residues long. Looked up from germline, CDR1 is SGHDN and CDR2 is FVKESK. Trimming took 3 bases from V and 6 from J; bases not matched to a gene: 7. CDR3 residues: CASSHWDSIDGYTF. In nucleotides, the CDR3 is TGTGCCAGCAGCCACTGGGACAGTATCGATGGCTACACCTTC.